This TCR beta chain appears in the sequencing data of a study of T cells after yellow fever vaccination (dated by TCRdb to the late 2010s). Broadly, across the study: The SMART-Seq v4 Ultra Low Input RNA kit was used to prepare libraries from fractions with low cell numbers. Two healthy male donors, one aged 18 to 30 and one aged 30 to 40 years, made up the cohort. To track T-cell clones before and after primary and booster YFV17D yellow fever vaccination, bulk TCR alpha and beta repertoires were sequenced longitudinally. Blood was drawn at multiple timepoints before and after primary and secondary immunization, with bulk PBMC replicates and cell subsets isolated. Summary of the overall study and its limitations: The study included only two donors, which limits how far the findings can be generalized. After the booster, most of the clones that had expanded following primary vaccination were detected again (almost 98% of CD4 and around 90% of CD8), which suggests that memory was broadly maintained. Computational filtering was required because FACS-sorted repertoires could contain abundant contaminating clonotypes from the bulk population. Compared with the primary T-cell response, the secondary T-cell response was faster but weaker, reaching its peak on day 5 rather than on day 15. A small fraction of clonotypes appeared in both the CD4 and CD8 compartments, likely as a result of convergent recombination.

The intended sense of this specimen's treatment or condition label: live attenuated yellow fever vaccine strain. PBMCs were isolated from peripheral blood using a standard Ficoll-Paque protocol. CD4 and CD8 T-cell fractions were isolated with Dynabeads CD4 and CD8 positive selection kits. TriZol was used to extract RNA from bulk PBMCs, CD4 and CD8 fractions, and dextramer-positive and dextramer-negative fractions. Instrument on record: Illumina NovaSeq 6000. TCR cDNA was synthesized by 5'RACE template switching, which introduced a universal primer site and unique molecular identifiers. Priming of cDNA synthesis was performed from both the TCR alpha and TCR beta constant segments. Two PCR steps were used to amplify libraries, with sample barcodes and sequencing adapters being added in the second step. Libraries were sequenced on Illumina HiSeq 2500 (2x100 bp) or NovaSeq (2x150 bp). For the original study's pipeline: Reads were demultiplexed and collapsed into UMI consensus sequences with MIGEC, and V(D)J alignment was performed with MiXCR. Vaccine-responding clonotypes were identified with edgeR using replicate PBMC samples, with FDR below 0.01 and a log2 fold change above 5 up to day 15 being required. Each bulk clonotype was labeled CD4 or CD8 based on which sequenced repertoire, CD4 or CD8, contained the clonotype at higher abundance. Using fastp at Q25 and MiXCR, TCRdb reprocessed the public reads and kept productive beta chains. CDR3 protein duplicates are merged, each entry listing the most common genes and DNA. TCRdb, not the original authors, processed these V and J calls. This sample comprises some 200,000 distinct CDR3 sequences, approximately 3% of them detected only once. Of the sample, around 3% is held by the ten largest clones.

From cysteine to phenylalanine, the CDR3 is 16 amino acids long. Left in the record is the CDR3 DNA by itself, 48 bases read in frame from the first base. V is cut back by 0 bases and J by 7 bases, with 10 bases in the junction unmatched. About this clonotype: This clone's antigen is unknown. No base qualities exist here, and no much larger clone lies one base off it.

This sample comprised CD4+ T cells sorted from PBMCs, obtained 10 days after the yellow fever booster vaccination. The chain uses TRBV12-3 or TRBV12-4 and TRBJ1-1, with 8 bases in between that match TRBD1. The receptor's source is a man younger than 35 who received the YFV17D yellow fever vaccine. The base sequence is TGTGCCAGCAGTTTAGCGGGGGGGAAGGGACAGGTTGAAGCTTTCTTT. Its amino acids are CASSLAGGKGQVEAFF.